A single sample gave rise to the 24 T cell receptor beta chains below, sequenced in a study of shared clonotypes between healthy human individuals. Here immunoSEQ multiplex PCR was the method, and the copy in TCRdb shows in-frame clones only, minus some. The sample has some 1.4 million clones; roughly 96% are singletons. The specimen was naive CD4+ T cells sorted from blood. Stated subset: CD45RA+ positively selected. Source of these receptors: a man aged 30 to 39 in good health.

The chain couples TRBV5-4 to TRBJ1-5, with 9 bases matching TRBD1. This CDR3 has 14 amino acids. Germline V lookup: CDR1 SGHNT, CDR2 YYREEE (reference sequence). V shed 2 bases, J shed 7 bases, and the junction held 4 bases outside the gene matches. CDR3 sequence reads: CASSLQGARQPQHF. The DNA of the CDR3 is TGTGCCAGCAGCTTACAGGGGGCGAGGCAGCCCCAGCATTTT.

In its sample, this clone was seen once. The chain has TRBV6-6 and TRBJ1-5; possible D gene TRBD1, 5 bases. Trimming cost V 6 bases and J 1 base, with 13 bases left between them. Germline-derived CDR1 and CDR2 are MNHNY and SVGAGI (reference sequence). There are 15 residues in the CDR3. Here the CDR3 DNA reads TGTGCCAGCAGCAATCAGGGTGGGAGCAATCAGCCCCAGCATTTT. It yields the protein CASSNQGGSNQPQHF.

The CDR3 DNA follows: TGCGCCAGCAGCTTGGAAAAGATTCGGAACACTGAAGCTTTCTTT. Translation gives CASSLEKIRNTEAFF. The chain is built from TRBV5-1 and TRBJ1-1; no firm D call. This CDR3 has 15 amino acids. Trimming left V 0 bases short and J 1 base short, with 10 bases between. The germline V gene has CDR1 SGHRS and CDR2 YFSETQ. Full variable domain (remainder filled in from reference TRBV5-1 and TRBJ1-1): KAGVTQTPRYLIKTRGQQVTLSCSPISGHRSVSWYQQTPGQGLQFLFEYFSETQRNKGNFPGRFSGRQFSNSRSEMNVSTLELGDSALYLCASSLEKIRNTEAFFGQGTRLTVV.

A note on this clone: Lacking the conserved final phenylalanine or tryptophan, this CDR3 likely reflects a read error. The limits of the CDR3 on the DNA are not certain, so only TCRdb's listed CDR3 is given. This rearrangement joins TRBV11-3 to TRBJ1-1. Germline-derived CDR1 and CDR2 are SGHNT and YENEEA. The CDR3 is 10 amino acids long, termini counted. CDR3 in amino acids: CASSLFRYAL.

The rearrangement joins TRBV28 to TRBJ1-1, with a possible D match to TRBD1 (5 bases). With 6 bases removed from V and 8 bases from J, the gap between germline ends came to 7 bases. This CDR3 comprises 10 residues. CDR1 is MDHEN and CDR2 is SYDVKM in the germline V gene. CDR3 in DNA: TGTGCCAGCAGGGGGGGGGAAGCTTTCTTT. Protein product: CASRGGEAFF.

This clone was detected once. V and J are TRBV10-1 and TRBJ2-4; TRBD2 matches at 13 bases. The CDR3 runs to 16 residues. Per germline, CDR1 WNHNN and CDR2 SYGVQD (reference sequence). Trimming took 3 bases from V and 3 from J; bases not matched to a gene: 2. The CDR3 reads CASSDGLAGDKNIQYF. The DNA for the CDR3 is TGCGCCAGCAGTGACGGACTAGCGGGGGACAAAAACATTCAGTACTTC.

This clone was detected once. This CDR3 is CASSPDRGDPYGYTF. The CDR3 bases are TGTGCCAGCTCACCAGACAGGGGCGATCCCTATGGCTACACCTTC. The chain uses TRBV18 and TRBJ1-2, with 8 bases that match TRBD1. V was pared by 2 bases and J by 4 bases, with 6 bases of the junction left unmatched. CDR1 KGHSH and CDR2 LQKENI come from the germline V gene. The CDR3 loop spans 15 amino acids.

The CDR3 spells CASSFSTQGQPQHF. In nucleotides, the CDR3 is TGTGCCAGCAGTTTCTCCACCCAGGGCCAGCCCCAGCATTTT. This chain joins TRBV28 and TRBJ1-5; a possible D gene is TRBD1 (5 bases). Germline-derived CDR1 and CDR2 are MDHEN and SYDVKM. Trimming took off 3 bases at V and 7 bases at J, with 13 bases between the two ends. The CDR3 sequence is 14 residues long.

The rearrangement links TRBV28 to TRBJ1-5; D is unclear. Trimming cost V 6 bases and J 0 bases, with 9 bases left between them. The germline gives CDR1 MDHEN, CDR2 SYDVKM. The CDR3 runs to 14 residues. The CDR3 spells CASSVGNSNQPQHF. CDR3 in DNA: TGTGCCAGCAGCGTAGGGAATAGCAATCAGCCCCAGCATTTT.

This clone was found a few times. This chain connects TRBV5-1 to TRBJ2-2, with TRBD1 as a possible D gene (7 bases). Trimming shortened V by 4 bases and J by 4 bases, and 17 bases separated the two germline ends. Germline loops: CDR1 SGHRS, CDR2 YFSETQ. The CDR3 covers 16 residues. CDR3 sequence reads: CASSAAGQFPTGELFF. The DNA of the CDR3 is TGCGCCAGCAGCGCCGCGGGACAGTTCCCCACCGGGGAGCTGTTTTTT.

The chain has TRBV5-6 and TRBJ2-2; 8 bases agree with TRBD2. V trimming: 1 base; J trimming: 7 bases; junction bases outside the gene matches: 9. Per the germline V gene, CDR1 is SGHDT and CDR2 is YYEEEE. The CDR3 sequence is 16 residues long. This chain's CDR3 is CASSLLTLAEGGELFF. The CDR3 DNA follows: TGTGCCAGCAGCTTGCTTACACTAGCGGAGGGCGGGGAGCTGTTTTTT.

In DNA, the CDR3 is TGTGCCAGCTCACCGGAGGGGGTCACTGAAGCTTTCTTT. This encodes CASSPEGVTEAFF. The chain uses TRBV18 and TRBJ1-1; TRBD1 might be the D (6 bases). V was pared by 3 bases and J by 4 bases, with 9 bases between. This CDR3 spans 13 amino acids. In germline, CDR1 is KGHSH, CDR2 LQKENI.

As DNA, the CDR3 is TGTGCCAGCAGCACCCAACCAGAGGATCAGCCCCAGCATTTT. Translation: CASSTQPEDQPQHF. This sequence joins TRBV9 and TRBJ1-5; D unresolved. CDR1 is SGDLS and CDR2 is YYNGEE in the germline V gene. This CDR3 comprises 14 residues. Trimming stripped 4 bases from V and 5 bases from J, with 13 bases between.

This chain connects TRBV19 to TRBJ1-5, with D maybe TRBD1 (5 bases). Trimming took off 6 bases at V and 1 base at J, with 16 bases between the two ends. This CDR3 comprises 16 residues. Germline CDR1 LNHDA, CDR2 SQIVND (reference sequence). CDR3 region: CASSPRGARSNQPQHF. The CDR3 DNA is TGTGCCAGTAGCCCCCGAGGGGCTCGGAGCAATCAGCCCCAGCATTTT.

This sequence joins TRBV7-9 and TRBJ2-7, with 9 bases identical to TRBD2. There are 15 residues in the CDR3. Germline CDR1 SEHNR, CDR2 FQNEAQ (reference sequence). The J segment lost 5 bases and the V segment lost 1 base, leaving 6 bases of the junction unmatched. The CDR3 coding sequence is TGTGCCAGCAGCTTAGGTCTAGCGGGGTGGAACGAGCAGTACTTC. Protein product: CASSLGLAGWNEQYF.

The chain uses TRBV21-1 and TRBJ2-5; the table's TRBD1 call for D was not verified on the DNA. TRBV21-1 is described as a pseudogene. This CDR3 region has 10 residues. This chain's CDR3 is CASHIETQYF. DNA for the CDR3: TGTGCCAGCCACATAGAGACCCAGTACTTC.

V usage is TRBV7-3 and J usage is TRBJ2-7; perhaps TRBD2 as D (6 bases). Germline V gives CDR1 SGHTA, CDR2 FQGTGA. The germline V and J ends were trimmed by 5 bases and 0 bases, with 14 bases remaining between them. The CDR3 has 15 residues. The CDR3 reads CASSPQAGSSYEQYF. The CDR3 nucleotides are TGTGCCAGCAGCCCCCAGGCGGGATCCTCCTACGAGCAGTACTTC. Complete variable domain (other parts from reference TRBV7-3 and TRBJ2-7): GAGVSQTPSNKVTEKGKYVELRCDPISGHTALYWYRQSLGQGPEFLIYFQGTGAADDSGLPNDRFFAVRPEGSVSTLKIQRTERGDSAVYLCASSPQAGSSYEQYFGPGTRLTVT.

The CDR3 coding sequence is TGTGCCAGCAGTGGGCGACCCGGGGGCTACACCTTC. Its translation is CASSGRPGGYTF. This rearrangement joins TRBV6-4 to TRBJ1-2; D is unclear. CDR1 and CDR2 from the germline V gene are MRHNA and SNTAGT. This CDR3 region has 12 residues. V was clipped by 4 bases and J by 8 bases, with 11 bases between them.

This chain joins TRBV19 and TRBJ2-1; 8 bases are a match to TRBD2. The CDR3 consists of 17 residues. V trimming: 3 bases; J trimming: 2 bases; junction bases outside the gene matches: 9. CDR1 LNHDA and CDR2 SQIVND come from the germline V gene (reference sequence). The CDR3 loop reads CASSIFASGLTYNEQFF. CDR3 bases: TGTGCCAGTAGTATTTTCGCTAGCGGGCTTACCTACAATGAGCAGTTCTTC.

The chain couples TRBV9 to TRBJ2-3, with D perhaps matching TRBD1 (6 bases). The ends were cut back, 3 bases at V and 3 bases at J, with 20 bases in the middle. The CDR3 loop spans 17 amino acids. Germline V gene data show CDR1 as SGDLS and CDR2 as YYNGEE. CDR3 region: CASSATQRQVGTDTQYF. CDR3 DNA: TGTGCCAGCAGCGCCACCCAAAGACAGGTCGGTACAGATACGCAGTATTTT.

The V and J genes are TRBV23-1 and TRBJ2-7; the D gene is possibly TRBD1 (6 bases). TRBV23-1 is recorded as an ORF, its role being uncertain. The CDR3 runs 18 residues. V gave up 1 base and J gave up 6 bases, with 25 bases separating them. CDR3 residues: CASSQFVRDTPPLLEQYF. The CDR3 bases are TGCGCCAGCAGTCAATTCGTTCGGGACACCCCCCCACTACTCGAGCAGTACTTC.

This clone was seen only once. This rearrangement joins TRBV5-5 to TRBJ1-4; D is uncertain. This CDR3 has 16 amino acids. Germline V gene lookup returns CDR1 SGHKS and CDR2 YYEKEE (reference sequence). The V end was cut by 4 bases, the J end by 8 bases, with 21 bases between. The CDR3: CASSLAVRGTREKLFF. CDR3 DNA: TGTGCCAGCAGCCTGGCCGTGAGAGGTACGAGGGAAAAACTGTTTTTT.

This chain uses TRBV7-2 with TRBJ1-5; D may be TRBD1 (5 bases). V lost 2 bases and J 7 bases, leaving 12 bases between the germline ends. The germline gives CDR1 SGHTA, CDR2 FQGNSA. The CDR3 is 14 amino acids. CDR3 amino acids: CASSLPGRGQPQHF. The CDR3 nucleotides are TGTGCCAGCAGCTTACCAGGAAGGGGCCAGCCCCAGCATTTT.

The J gene is TRBJ1-1, the V gene TRBV6-1; the D gene is possibly TRBD1 (6 bases). The germline V and J ends were trimmed by 6 bases and 8 bases, with 13 bases remaining between them. CDR3 length: 12 residues. Germline values: CDR1 MNHNS, CDR2 SASEGT. The CDR3 here is CASRQPGGEAFF. As DNA, the CDR3 is TGTGCCAGCAGGCAGCCCGGGGGCGAAGCTTTCTTT.